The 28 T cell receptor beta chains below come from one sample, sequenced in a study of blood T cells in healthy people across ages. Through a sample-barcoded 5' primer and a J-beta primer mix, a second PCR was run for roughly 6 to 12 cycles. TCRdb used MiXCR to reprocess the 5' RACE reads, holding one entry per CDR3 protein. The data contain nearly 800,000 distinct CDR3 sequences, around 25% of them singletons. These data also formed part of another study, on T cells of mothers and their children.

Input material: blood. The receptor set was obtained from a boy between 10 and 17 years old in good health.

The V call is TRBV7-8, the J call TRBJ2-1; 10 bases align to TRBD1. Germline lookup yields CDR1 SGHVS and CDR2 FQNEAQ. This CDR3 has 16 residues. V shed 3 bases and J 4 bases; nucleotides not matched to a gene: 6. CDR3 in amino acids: CASSFGLDRGYNEQFF. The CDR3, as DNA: TGTGCCAGCAGCTTCGGCCTGGACAGGGGGTACAATGAGCAGTTCTTC.

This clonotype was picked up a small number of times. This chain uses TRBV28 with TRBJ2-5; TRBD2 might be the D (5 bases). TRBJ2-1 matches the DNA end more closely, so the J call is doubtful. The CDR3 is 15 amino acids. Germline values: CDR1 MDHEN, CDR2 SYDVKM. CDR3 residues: CASSLRTGRVNEQFF. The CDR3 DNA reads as TGTGCCAGCAGCCTCAGGACTGGCCGAGTGAATGAGCAGTTCTTC.

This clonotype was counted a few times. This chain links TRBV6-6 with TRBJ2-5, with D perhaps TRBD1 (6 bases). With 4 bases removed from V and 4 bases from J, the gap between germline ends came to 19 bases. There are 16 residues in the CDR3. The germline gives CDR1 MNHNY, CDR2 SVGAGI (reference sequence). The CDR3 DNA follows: TGTGCCAGCAGTTTCGATAACATACAGGGCCGAGAGACCCAGTACTTC. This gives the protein CASSFDNIQGRETQYF.

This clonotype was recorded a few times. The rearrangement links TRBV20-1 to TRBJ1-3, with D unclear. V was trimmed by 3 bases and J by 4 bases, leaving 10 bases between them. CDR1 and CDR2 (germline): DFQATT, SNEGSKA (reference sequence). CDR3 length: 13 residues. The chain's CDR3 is CSARMERGNTIYF. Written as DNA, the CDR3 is TGCAGTGCTAGGATGGAGCGGGGAAACACCATATATTTT.

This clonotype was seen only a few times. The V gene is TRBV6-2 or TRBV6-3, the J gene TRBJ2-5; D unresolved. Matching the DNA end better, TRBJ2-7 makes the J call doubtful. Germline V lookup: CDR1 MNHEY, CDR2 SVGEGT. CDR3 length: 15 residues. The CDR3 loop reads CASSYSNLGSYEQYF. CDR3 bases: TGTGCCAGCAGTTACTCGAACCTGGGGTCCTACGAGCAGTACTTC.

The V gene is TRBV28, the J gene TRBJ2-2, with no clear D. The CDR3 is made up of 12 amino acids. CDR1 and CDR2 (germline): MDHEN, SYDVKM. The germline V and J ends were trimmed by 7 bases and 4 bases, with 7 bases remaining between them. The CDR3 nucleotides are TGTGCCAGCAAAGTCTCCACCGGGGAGCTGTTTTTT. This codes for CASKVSTGELFF.

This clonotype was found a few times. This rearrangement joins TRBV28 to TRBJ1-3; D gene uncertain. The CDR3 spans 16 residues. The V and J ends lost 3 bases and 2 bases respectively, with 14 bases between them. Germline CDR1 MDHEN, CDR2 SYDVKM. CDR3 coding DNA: TGTGCCAGCAGTTTCTTACCAGGAGGAACTGGAAACACCATATATTTT. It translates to CASSFLPGGTGNTIYF.

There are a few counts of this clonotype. The CDR3 loop reads CASSLMGAVEEKLFF. DNA of the CDR3: TGTGCCAGCAGCTTAATGGGGGCGGTAGAAGAAAAACTGTTTTTT. This sequence joins TRBV7-2 and TRBJ1-4; possibly TRBD1 for D (6 bases). The V end lost 2 bases, the J end lost 8 bases, and 15 bases lay between the germline ends. The germline CDR1 and CDR2 sequences are SGHTA and FQGNSA. The CDR3 consists of 15 residues.

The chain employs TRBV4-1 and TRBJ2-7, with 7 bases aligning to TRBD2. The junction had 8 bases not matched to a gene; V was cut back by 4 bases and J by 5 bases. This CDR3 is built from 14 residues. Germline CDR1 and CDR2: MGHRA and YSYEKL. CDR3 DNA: TGCGCCAGCAGCCTTACAACGCTAGCGGACGAGCAGTACTTC. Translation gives CASSLTTLADEQYF.

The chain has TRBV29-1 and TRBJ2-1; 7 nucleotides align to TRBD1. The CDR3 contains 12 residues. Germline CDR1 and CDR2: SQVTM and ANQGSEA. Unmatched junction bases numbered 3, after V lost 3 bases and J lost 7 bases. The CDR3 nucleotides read TGCAGCGTTGAGCTCAGGGGGAATGAGCAGTTCTTC. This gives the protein CSVELRGNEQFF.

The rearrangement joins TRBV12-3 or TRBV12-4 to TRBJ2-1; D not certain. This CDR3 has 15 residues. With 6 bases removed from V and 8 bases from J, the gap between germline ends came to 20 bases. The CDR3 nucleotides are TGTGCCAGCAGATCTAGTACCGGGCGTTCAGATGAGCAGTTCTTC. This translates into CASRSSTGRSDEQFF.

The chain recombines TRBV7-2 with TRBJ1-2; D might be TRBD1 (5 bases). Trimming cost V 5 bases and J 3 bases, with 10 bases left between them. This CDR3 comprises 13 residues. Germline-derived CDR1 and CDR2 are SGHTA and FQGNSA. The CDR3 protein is CASSDREDYGYTF. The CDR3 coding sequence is TGTGCCAGCAGCGACAGAGAAGACTATGGCTACACCTTC.

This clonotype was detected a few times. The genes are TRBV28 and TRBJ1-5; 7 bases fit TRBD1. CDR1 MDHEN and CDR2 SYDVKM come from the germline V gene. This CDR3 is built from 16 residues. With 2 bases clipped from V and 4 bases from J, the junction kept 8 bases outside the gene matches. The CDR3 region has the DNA TGTGCCAGCAGTTTAATGAGCAGGGGGGAAAATCAGCCCCAGCATTTT. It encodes CASSLMSRGENQPQHF.

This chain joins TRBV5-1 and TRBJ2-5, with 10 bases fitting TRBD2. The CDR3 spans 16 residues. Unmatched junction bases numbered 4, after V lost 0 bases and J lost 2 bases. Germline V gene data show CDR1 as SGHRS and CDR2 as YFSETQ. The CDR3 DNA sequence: TGCGCCAGCAGCTTGGACGTAGCGGGGGGTCAAGAGACCCAGTACTTC. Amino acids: CASSLDVAGGQETQYF.

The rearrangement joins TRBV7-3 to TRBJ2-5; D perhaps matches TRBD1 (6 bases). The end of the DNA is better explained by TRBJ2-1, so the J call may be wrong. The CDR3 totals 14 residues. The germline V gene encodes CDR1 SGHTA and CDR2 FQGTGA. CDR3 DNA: TGTGCCAGCAGCGCCTTGGACAGCAGGGATGAGCAGTTCTTC. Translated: CASSALDSRDEQFF.

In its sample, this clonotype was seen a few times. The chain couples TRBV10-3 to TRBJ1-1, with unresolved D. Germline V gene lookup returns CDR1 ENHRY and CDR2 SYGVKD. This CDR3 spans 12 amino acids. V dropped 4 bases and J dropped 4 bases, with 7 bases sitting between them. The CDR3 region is CAISGFSTEAFF. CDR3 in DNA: TGTGCCATCAGTGGGTTCAGCACTGAAGCTTTCTTT.

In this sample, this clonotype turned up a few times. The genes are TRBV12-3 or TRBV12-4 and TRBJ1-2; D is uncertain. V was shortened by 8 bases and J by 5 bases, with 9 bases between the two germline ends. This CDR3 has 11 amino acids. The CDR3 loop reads CASGSGYGYTF. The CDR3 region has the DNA TGTGCCAGCGGCTCGGGGTATGGCTACACCTTC.

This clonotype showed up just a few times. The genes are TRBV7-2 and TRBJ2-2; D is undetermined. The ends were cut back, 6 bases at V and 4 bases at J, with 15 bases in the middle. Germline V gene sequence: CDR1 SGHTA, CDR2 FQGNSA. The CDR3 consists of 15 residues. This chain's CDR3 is CASRPPGTRTGELFF. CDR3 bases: TGTGCCAGCAGGCCCCCAGGTACCCGCACCGGGGAGCTGTTTTTT.

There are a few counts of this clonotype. The DNA of the CDR3 is TGTGCCAGCAGCCAAGGGGACAGCCTTAACTATGGCTACACCTTC. The encoded protein is CASSQGDSLNYGYTF. This chain links TRBV28 with TRBJ1-2, with 7 bases lining up with TRBD1. Trimming removed 6 bases from V and 1 base from J; junction bases left unmatched: 8. Germline-derived CDR1 and CDR2 are MDHEN and SYDVKM. CDR3 length: 15 residues.

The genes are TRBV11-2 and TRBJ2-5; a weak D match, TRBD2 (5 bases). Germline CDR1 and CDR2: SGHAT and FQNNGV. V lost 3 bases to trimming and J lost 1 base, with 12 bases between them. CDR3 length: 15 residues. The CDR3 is CASSFLRGFQETQYF. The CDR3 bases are TGTGCCAGCAGCTTCCTACGAGGGTTCCAAGAGACCCAGTACTTC.

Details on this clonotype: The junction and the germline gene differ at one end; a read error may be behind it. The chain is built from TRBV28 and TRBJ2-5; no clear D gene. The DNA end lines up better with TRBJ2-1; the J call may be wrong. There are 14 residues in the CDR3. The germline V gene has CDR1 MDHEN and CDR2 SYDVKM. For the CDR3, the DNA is TGTGCCAGTAGGGCCACACCTTCCTACAATGACCAGTTCTTC. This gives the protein CASRATPSYNDQFF.

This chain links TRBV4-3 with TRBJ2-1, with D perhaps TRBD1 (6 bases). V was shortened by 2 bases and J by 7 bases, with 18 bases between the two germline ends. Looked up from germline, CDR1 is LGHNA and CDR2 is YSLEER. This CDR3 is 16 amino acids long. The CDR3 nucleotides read TGCGCCAGCAGCCAAATGGACAGCGCTCCTACTAATGAGCAGTTCTTC. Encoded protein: CASSQMDSAPTNEQFF.

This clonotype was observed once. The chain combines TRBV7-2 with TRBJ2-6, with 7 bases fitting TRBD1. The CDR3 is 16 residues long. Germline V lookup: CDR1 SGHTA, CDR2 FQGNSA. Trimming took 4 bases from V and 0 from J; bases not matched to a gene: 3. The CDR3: CASSSYRGSGANVLTF. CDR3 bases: TGTGCCAGCAGCTCGTACAGGGGCTCTGGGGCCAACGTCCTGACTTTC.

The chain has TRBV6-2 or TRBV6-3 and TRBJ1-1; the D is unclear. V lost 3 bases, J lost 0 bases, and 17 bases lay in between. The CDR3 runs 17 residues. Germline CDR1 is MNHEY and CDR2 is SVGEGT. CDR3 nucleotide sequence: TGTGCCAGCAGTTATTCTTTTGACGGCCGAATGAACACTGAAGCTTTCTTT. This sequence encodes CASSYSFDGRMNTEAFF.

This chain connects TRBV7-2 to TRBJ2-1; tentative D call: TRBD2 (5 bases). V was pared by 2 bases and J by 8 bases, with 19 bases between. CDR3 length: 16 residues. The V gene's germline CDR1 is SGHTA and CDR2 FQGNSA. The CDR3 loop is CASSLLARVNGDEQFF. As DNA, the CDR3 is TGTGCCAGCAGCTTACTAGCTAGGGTTAACGGCGATGAGCAGTTCTTC.

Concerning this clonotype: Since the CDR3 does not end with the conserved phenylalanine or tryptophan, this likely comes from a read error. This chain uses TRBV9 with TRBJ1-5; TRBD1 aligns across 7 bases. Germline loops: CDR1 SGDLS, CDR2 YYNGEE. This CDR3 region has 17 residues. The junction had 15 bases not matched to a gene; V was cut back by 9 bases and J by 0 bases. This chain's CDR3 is CATLLLRDRDSNQPQHL. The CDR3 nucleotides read TGTGCCACCCTACTACTCCGGGACAGAGATAGCAATCAGCCCCAGCATCTT.

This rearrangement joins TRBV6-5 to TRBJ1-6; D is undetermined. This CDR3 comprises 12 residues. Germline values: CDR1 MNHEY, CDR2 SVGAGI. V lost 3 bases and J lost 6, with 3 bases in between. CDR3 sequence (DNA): TGTGCCAGCAGTTATATTAATTCACCCCTCCACTTT. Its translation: CASSYINSPLHF.

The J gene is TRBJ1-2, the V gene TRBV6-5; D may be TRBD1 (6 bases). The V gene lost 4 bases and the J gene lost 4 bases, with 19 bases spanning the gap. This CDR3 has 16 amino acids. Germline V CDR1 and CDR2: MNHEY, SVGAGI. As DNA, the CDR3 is TGTGCCAGCAGTTCCCCCACAAACAGGGACGGCTATGGCTACACCTTC. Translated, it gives CASSSPTNRDGYGYTF.